Included here is one T cell receptor beta chain sequence, with context. Primers used for first-strand cDNA, a TRAV- and TRBV-specific set, covered both alpha and beta chains. A constant-region primer paired with the V-primer adapter amplified TCRs over about 19 PCR cycles. TCRdb re-analysed the reads in MiXCR, keeping a single row per CDR3 protein. Here the sample spans about 39,000 distinct CDR3 sequences, 30% to 35% being singletons. Noted time point: before trial treatment. The donors' treatment consisted of nivolumab, ipilimumab, aspirin, low-dose cyclophosphamide and low-dose radiotherapy. This entry belongs to a study of low-dose radiotherapy and immunotherapy resistance in tumors. Study overall: Doses delivered to Cohort 2 were 1 Gy per fraction every two weeks, amounting to 13 Gy over 26 weeks. Every two weeks patients got nivolumab 240 mg flat dose, plus ipilimumab 1 mg/kg every six weeks, intravenously.

The CDR3 loop spans 15 amino acids. CDR1 SGHAT and CDR2 FQNNGV come from the germline V gene. The V segment lost 4 bases and the J segment 6 bases; nucleotides outside the gene matches: 3. Sample: PBMCs, taken before treatment. The chain has TRBV11-2 and TRBJ1-4, with 12 bases aligning to TRBD1. The TCR sequence derives from a male donor with gallbladder cancer. CDR3 region: CASSSGTGGYEKLFF. CDR3 bases: TGTGCCAGCAGCTCGGGGACAGGGGGCTATGAAAAACTGTTTTTT. Complete variable domain (other parts from reference TRBV11-2 and TRBJ1-4): EAGVAQSPRYKIIEKRQSVAFWCNPISGHATLYWYQQILGQGPKLLIQFQNNGVVDDSQLPKDRFSAERLKGVDSTLKIQPAKLEDSAVYLCASSSGTGGYEKLFFGSGTQLSVL.